The text below deals with one T cell receptor (beta chain). The data stem from a study of blood T cell repertoires in COVID-19. Study background: Acute and convalescent COVID-19 samples came from the United States, Italy and Spain. Sample material is recorded as cDNA or gDNA derived from T cells, B-cell-depleted T cells, or PBMCs.

This CDR3 region has 13 residues. With 3 bases removed from V and 1 base from J, the gap between germline ends came to 6 bases. In germline, CDR1 is LGHDT, CDR2 YNNKEL (reference sequence). Source study methods: By means of reference gene primer amplification, nucleated cell counts were estimated. The data were produced by immunoSEQ multiplex PCR, yet TCRdb's version contains in-frame clones alone and is incomplete. V and J calls and clone size are as listed in that table; D and trimming were resolved from the DNA. This table holds 85,000 to 130,000 clones, 85% to 90% found once. The rearrangement uses TRBV3-1 (or the pseudogene TRBV3-2) and TRBJ1-1; the D is unclear. Source material: peripheral blood. The source is a human donor in a cohort sampled during active COVID-19. CDR3 DNA sequence: TGTGCCAGCAGCCAGGAGGGGAACACTGAAGCTTTCTTT. As protein: CASSQEGNTEAFF.